The present TCR beta chain was sequenced within a study of molecular identifiers for immune sequencing clone quantification. This clonotype was picked up a small number of times. A single record per CDR3 protein comes from TCRdb applying MiXCR to the PCR reads. The sample carries 90,000 or so distinct CDR3 sequences, about 23% recorded once. The germline CDR1 and CDR2 sequences are GTSNPN and SVGIG (reference sequence). J lost 6 bases, V lost 5 bases, and 6 bases had no gene match. CDR3 length equals 12 residues. Between about 19,000 and 1,100,000 sorted cells, with 10%, 30% or 50% RNA, yielded naive CD8 libraries.

Material: naive CD8+ T cells from blood, with Jurkat cell RNA spiked in. Subset in this sample: FACS-sorted CD8+CD4-CCR7+CD45RA+ naive T cells. This receptor was obtained from a human donor in good health. Some libraries in this study had Jurkat cell RNA spiked in. This rearrangement joins TRBV30 to TRBJ1-1; 7 nucleotides align to TRBD1. CDR3 protein: CAWDRVGAEAFF. The CDR3 bases are TGTGCCTGGGACAGGGTTGGCGCTGAAGCTTTCTTT.